This TCR beta chain came from a study of T cells after yellow fever vaccination. About the research overall: It was SMART-Seq v4 Ultra Low Input that prepared the fractions with low cell numbers. The study, taken as a whole, reports: Clones from primary vaccination mostly reappeared after the booster (96% CD4, approximately 86% CD8).

Turning to this clonotype: Its target is unknown.

Universal primer sites and UMIs were introduced during 5'RACE template-switching synthesis of TCR cDNA. TCRdb re-derived calls from the 5' RACE reads in MiXCR, one entry per CDR3 protein. The table records some 250,000 distinct CDR3 sequences, about 7.1% of them present only once. Germline CDR1 and CDR2: MNHNS and SASEGT. The CDR3 has 14 amino acids. Trimming stripped 6 bases from V and 5 bases from J, with 16 bases between. The sequence was obtained from a man aged 30 to 39 who received the YFV17D yellow fever vaccine. The V call is TRBV6-1, the J call TRBJ1-2; unclear D gene. The starting material was CD4+ T cells sorted from PBMCs, obtained 15 days after the yellow fever booster vaccination. CDR3 sequence: CASRDPLFEYGYTF. The DNA of the CDR3 is TGTGCCAGCAGGGACCCCTTGTTCGAGTATGGCTACACCTTC.